This TCR beta chain appears in the sequencing data of a study of T-cell memory formation after mild COVID-19. Study information: The study found TCR clusters largely donor specific. Overall study findings and caveats: Memory from before infection featured some responding clones, which suggests cross-reactive memory joined.

The CDR3 has 19 amino acids. The germline gives CDR1 MNHEY, CDR2 SVGEGT. With respect to this clonotype: Its antigen is unknown.

It was 5'RACE with constant-segment primers that produced the TCR alpha and TCR beta cDNA libraries, which carried sample barcodes and UMIs. TCRdb re-analysed the 5' RACE reads in MiXCR, keeping a single row per CDR3 protein. The sample records under 300,000 distinct CDR3 sequences, 8% to 9% being singletons. The gene calls are TRBV6-2 or TRBV6-3 and TRBJ2-7; possibly TRBD2 for D (6 bases). The sequence came from a man aged 18 to 35 who had mild COVID-19 (a few samples of this study predate the infection). Cell type and time point are not known. Sample: PBMCs or a T cell subset sorted from them (not recorded which). This chain's CDR3 is CATRGMVGYQTRSSYEQYV. The DNA for the CDR3 is TGTGCAACCCGCGGGATGGTGGGATACCAAACAAGGAGCTCCTACGAGCAGTACGTC.